Sequencing of this T cell receptor (beta chain) was carried out in a study of blood T cell repertoires in COVID-19. Study at large: Nucleic acid was either cDNA or gDNA, and it came from T cells, B-cell-depleted T cells, or PBMCs.

The length of the CDR3 is 15 residues. Trimming shortened V by 2 bases and J by 5 bases, and 16 bases separated the two germline ends. Germline V gene sequence: CDR1 SGHNT, CDR2 YYREEE (reference sequence). Sequencing was performed with immunoSEQ multiplex PCR; in TCRdb, only in-frame clones are kept and a portion is missing. Of some 260,000 clones in the sample, around three quarters were seen once. The sample consisted of peripheral blood. V usage is TRBV5-4 and J usage is TRBJ2-5; no firm D call. This TCR came from a woman aged 80 or over with acute or convalescent COVID-19. Written as DNA, the CDR3 is TGTGCCAGCAGCTTCCGCCGGCAAGCCGGGGAGACCCAGTACTTC. Encoded protein: CASSFRRQAGETQYF.